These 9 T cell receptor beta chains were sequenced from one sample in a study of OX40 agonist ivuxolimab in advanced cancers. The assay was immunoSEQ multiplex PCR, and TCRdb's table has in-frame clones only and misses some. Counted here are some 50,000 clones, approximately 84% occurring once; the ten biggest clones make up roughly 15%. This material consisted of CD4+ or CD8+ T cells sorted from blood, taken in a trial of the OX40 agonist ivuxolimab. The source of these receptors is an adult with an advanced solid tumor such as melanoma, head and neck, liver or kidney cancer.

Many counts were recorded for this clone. CDR3 nucleotide sequence: TGCGCCAGCAGCTTGGAGGACAGGGGGCACTATGGCTACACCTTC. Translated, it gives CASSLEDRGHYGYTF. The chain couples TRBV5-1 to TRBJ1-2, with 11 bases matching TRBD1. The CDR3 spans 15 residues. J was trimmed by 3 bases and V by 0 bases; bases with no gene match: 1. CDR1 and CDR2 (germline): SGHRS, YFSETQ.

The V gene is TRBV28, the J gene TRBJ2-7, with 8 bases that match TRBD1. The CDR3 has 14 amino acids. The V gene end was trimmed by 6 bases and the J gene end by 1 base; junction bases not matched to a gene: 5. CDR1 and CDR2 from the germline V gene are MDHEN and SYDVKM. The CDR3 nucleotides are TGTGCCAGCAGGGGAAGGACAGGGTCCTACGAGCAGTACTTC. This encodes CASRGRTGSYEQYF. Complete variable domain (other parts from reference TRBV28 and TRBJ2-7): DVKVTQSSRYLVKRTGEKVFLECVQDMDHENMFWYRQDPGLGLRLIYFSYDVKMKEKGDIPEGYSVSREKKERFSLILESASTNQTSMYLCASRGRTGSYEQYFGPGTRLTVT.

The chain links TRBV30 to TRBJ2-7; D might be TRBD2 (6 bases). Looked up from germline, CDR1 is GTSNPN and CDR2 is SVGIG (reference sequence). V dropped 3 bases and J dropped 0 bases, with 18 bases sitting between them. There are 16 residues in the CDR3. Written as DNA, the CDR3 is TGTGCCTGGAGGAGGCCCCGGGACTCCCGCTCCTACGAGCAGTACTTC. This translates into CAWRRPRDSRSYEQYF.

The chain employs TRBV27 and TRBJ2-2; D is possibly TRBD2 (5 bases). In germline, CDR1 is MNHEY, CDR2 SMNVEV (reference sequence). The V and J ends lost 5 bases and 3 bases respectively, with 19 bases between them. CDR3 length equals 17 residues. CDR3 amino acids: CASSPRSGGAYTGELFF. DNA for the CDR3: TGTGCCAGCAGTCCCCGGAGTGGAGGAGCATACACCGGGGAGCTGTTTTTT.

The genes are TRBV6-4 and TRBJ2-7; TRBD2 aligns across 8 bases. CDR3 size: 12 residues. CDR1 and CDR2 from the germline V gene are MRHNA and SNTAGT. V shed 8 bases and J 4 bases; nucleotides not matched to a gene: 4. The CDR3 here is CASGSGSYEQYF. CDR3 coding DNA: TGTGCCAGCGGAAGCGGGAGTTACGAGCAGTACTTC.

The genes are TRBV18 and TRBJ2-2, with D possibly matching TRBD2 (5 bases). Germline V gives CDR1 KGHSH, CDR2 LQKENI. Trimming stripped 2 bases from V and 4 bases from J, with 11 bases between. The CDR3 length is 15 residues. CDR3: CASSPREGVTGELFF. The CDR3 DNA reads TGTGCCAGCTCACCAAGAGAGGGAGTCACCGGGGAGCTGTTTTTT.

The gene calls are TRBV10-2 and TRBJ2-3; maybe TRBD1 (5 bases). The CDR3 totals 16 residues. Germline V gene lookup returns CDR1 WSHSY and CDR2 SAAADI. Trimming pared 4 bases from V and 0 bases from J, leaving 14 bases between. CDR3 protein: CASSGRQKTSTDTQYF. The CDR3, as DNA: TGCGCCAGCAGTGGCCGACAGAAAACTAGCACAGATACGCAGTATTTT.

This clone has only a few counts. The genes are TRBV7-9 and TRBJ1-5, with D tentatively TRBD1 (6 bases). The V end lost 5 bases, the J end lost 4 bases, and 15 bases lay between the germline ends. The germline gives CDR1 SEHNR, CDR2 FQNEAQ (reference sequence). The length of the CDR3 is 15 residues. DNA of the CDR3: TGTGCCAGCAGCCCTACTACAGGGACTAATCAGCCCCAGCATTTT. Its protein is CASSPTTGTNQPQHF.

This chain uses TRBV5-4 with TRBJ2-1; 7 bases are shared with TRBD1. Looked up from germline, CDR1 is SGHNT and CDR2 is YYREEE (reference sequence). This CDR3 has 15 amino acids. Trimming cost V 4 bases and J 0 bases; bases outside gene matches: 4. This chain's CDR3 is CASSPPGGSYNEQFF. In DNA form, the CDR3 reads TGTGCCAGCAGCCCACCAGGGGGCTCCTACAATGAGCAGTTCTTC.